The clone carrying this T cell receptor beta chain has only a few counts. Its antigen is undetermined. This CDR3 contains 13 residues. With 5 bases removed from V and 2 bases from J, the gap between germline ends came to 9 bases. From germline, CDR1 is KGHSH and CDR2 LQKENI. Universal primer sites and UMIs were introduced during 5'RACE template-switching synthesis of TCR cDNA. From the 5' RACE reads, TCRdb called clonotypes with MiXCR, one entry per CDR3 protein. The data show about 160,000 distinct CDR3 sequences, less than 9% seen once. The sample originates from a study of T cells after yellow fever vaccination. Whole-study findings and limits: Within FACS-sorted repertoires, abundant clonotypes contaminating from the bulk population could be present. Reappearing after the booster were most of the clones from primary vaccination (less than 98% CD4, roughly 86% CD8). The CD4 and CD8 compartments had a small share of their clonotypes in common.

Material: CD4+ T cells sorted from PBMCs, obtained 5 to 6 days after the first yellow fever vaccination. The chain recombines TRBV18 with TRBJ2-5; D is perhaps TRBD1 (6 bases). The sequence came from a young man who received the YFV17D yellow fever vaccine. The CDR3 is CASSLGTQETQYF. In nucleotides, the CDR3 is TGTGCCAGCTCATTAGGGACACAAGAGACCCAGTACTTC. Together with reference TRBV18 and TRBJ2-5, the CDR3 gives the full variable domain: NAGVMQNPRHLVRRRGQEARLRCSPMKGHSHVYWYRQLPEEGLKFMVYLQKENIIDESGMPKERFSAEFPKEGPSILRIQQVVRGDSAAYFCASSLGTQETQYFGPGTRLLVL.